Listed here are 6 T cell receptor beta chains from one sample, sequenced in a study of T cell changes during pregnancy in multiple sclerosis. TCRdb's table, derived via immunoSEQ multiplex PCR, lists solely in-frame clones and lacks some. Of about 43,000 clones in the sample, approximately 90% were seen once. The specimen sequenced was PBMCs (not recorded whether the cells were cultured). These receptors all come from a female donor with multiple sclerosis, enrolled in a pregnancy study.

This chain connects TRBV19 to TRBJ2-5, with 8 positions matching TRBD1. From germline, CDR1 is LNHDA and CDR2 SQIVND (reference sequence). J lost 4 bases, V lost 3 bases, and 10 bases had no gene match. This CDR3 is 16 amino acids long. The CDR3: CASSMGQARHPETQYF. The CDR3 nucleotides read TGTGCCAGTAGTATGGGACAGGCTCGACACCCAGAGACCCAGTACTTC.

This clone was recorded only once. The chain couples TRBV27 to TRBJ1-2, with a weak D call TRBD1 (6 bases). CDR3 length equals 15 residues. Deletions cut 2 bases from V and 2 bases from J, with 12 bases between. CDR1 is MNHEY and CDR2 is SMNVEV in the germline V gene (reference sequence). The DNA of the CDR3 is TGTGCCAGCAGTTTAGAAGGGGGGAGAAACTATGGCTACACCTTC. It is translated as CASSLEGGRNYGYTF.

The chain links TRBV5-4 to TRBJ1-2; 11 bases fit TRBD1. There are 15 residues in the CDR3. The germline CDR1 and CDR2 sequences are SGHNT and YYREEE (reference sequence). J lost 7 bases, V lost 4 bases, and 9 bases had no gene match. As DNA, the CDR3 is TGTGCCAGCAGCACCGGACAGGGGGCTCTGTTTGGCTACACCTTC. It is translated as CASSTGQGALFGYTF.

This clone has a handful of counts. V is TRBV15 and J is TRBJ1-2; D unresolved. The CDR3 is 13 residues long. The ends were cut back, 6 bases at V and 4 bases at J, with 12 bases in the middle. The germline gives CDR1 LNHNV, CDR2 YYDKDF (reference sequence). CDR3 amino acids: CATSGTSGYGYTF. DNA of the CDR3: TGTGCCACCAGTGGCACGTCGGGCTATGGCTACACCTTC.

The CDR3 here is CASSLVTVKNIQYF. The CDR3 nucleotides are TGTGCCAGCAGCTTAGTCACAGTCAAAAACATTCAGTACTTC. The chain joins TRBV13 to TRBJ2-4; no reliable D call. Trimming stripped 1 base from V and 3 bases from J, with 7 bases between. The V gene's germline CDR1 is PRHDT and CDR2 FYEKMQ (reference sequence). The CDR3 contains 14 residues.

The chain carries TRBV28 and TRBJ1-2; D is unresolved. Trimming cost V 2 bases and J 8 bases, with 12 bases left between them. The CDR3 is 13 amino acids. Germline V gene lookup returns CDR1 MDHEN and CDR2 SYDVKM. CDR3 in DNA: TGTGCCAGCAGTTTAGACGGAGGGAACGGCTACACCTTC. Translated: CASSLDGGNGYTF.